Included here is one T cell receptor beta chain sequence, with context. Its antigen is unknown. The sample holds no much larger clone one base away, and base qualities are not on file. Taken from cysteine to phenylalanine, the CDR3 has 11 residues. This entry keeps only the CDR3 DNA: 33 bases, framed from base 1. V ends up 6 bases short and J 7 bases short, with an unmatched junction base count of 4. CDR1 and CDR2 were assigned from the germline V gene (reference sequence) as DFQATT and SNEGSKA. The data stem from a study of regulatory T cells in long-lasting Graves disease (dated by TCRdb to 2020 to 2023). About the study as a whole: Patients with newly diagnosed Graves' disease had been on antithyroid drugs for under 3 months. Persistent Graves' disease patients were compared with newly diagnosed Graves' disease patients by peripheral blood TCR sequencing and RNA sequencing. The study was conducted in China and was registered as a clinical trial. A total of roughly 35 samples underwent TCR sequencing: about 13 from persistent and about 20 from newly diagnosed Graves' disease patients. What the study reported, not specific to this receptor: The study examined only peripheral blood because the primary lesion, thyroid tissue, could not be accessed. Preferential use of TRBV28, TRBJ1-2 and TRBJ2-5 was observed in persistent disease, whereas TRBV20-1 and TRBJ2-1 were favored in newly diagnosed disease. As a limitation, the authors acknowledged that the small sample size may reduce accuracy. Only the TCR beta chain was sequenced and analyzed. Persistent Graves' disease patients showed lower TCR Shannon entropy and fewer highly expanded clones than newly diagnosed patients, suggesting clonal expansion. Persistent patients shared more public clonotypes among themselves (around 3,000) than newly diagnosed patients did (approximately 870).

Library construction relied on multiplex PCR. The sequencing machine was an Illumina HiSeq 4000. TCR beta libraries were built with iRepertoire HTBI primers and Arm-PCR amplification of CDR3 regions. Gel purification was performed on PCR products prior to sequencing. The authors processed their data as follows. Across samples, about 64 TRBV and 15 or so TRBJ segments were identified and used for gene usage analysis of CDR3 amino acid clonotypes. COPE and FqMerger were used to merge filtered high-quality paired reads into contigs. BLAST was used to align contigs to IMGT TRBV, TRBD and TRBJ reference genes, and CDR3 was defined according to IMGT. Highly expanded clones were defined as clonotypes with a frequency above 0.1%. Shannon entropy served as the measure of repertoire diversity, while the Gini coefficient captured V-J evenness. A clonotype was considered public if more than one individual shared it. Starting from the raw public reads, TCRdb applied fastp trimming at Q25, assembled clones with MiXCR and retained in-frame beta chains. Under each unique CDR3 protein, matching rows form one entry showing the most common genes and DNA. These V and J calls are TCRdb output, not the study's own analysis. Within this sample are about 610,000 distinct CDR3 sequences, with roughly 15% of them counted one time only. The leading ten clones occupy approximately 12% of the sample.

This specimen's time point label, per the study, means: newly diagnosed GD, antithyroid drugs for less than 3 months. For both TCR sequencing and RNA sequencing, RNA was extracted from PBMCs using TRIzol. Graves' disease was diagnosed according to American Thyroid Association guidelines. Patients for the study were recruited at an endocrinology department in Xi'an, China. Each patient gave about 10 milliliters of peripheral blood, collected in an EDTA anticoagulant tube. Ficoll Paque Plus density gradient separation was used to isolate PBMCs, and no additional T cell sorting was done. An Agilent 2100 Bioanalyzer and agarose gel were used to assess RNA quality, and a NanoDrop 2000 was used to measure RNA concentration. This same sample was also part of a study on T cells in Graves' hyperthyroidism and ophthalmopathy. The second study also describes: A patient counted as having stable Graves' hyperthyroidism if no progression to ophthalmopathy occurred over 18 months of follow-up. Hyperthyroidism patients were newly diagnosed, with disease duration under 2 months, and aged 18 to 65 years. Any patient with an uncontrolled infection, another autoimmune disease, pregnancy or lactation was excluded. Clinical symptoms, serum thyroxine and TRAb, thyroid ultrasound, and orbital computed tomography formed the basis for the diagnoses. For the first round of RT-PCR on the TCR CDR3, the HTBI primer set was used together with the Qiagen OneStep RT-PCR kit. Most expanded thyroid clonotypes (frequency above 0.001) were also found in blood, which suggests that blood repertoires may mirror thyroid immune responses. Ophthalmopathy was separated from stable hyperthyroidism by a 13 V-J signature model, with about 88% sensitivity and about 84% specificity obtained in cross-validation and 80%/75% obtained in testing. In validation, the model predicted progression to ophthalmopathy a median of about 6.8 months before onset, with approximately 70% sensitivity and more than 72% specificity. TCR V-J signatures able to tell the groups apart were searched for in a discovery cohort of some 97 patients, of whom roughly 42 had Graves' ophthalmopathy and 57 had stable Graves' hyperthyroidism. Whether ophthalmopathy could be predicted prospectively was tested in an independent validation cohort made up of 18 hyperthyroidism patients plus 17 patients who later progressed to ophthalmopathy. The approximately 90 discovery patients were randomly split 7:3 into training and test sets. In roughly six Graves' hyperthyroidism patients, the study also compared T-cell repertoires from thyroid tissue with T-cell repertoires from blood. After blood sampling, hyperthyroidism patients were treated with methimazole at a starting dose of 30 mg daily, and ophthalmopathy patients were treated with high-dose intravenous methylprednisolone. Libraries were constructed in a second round of multiplex PCR, after which size selection and purification were carried out. Sequencing of the libraries was done on an Illumina HiSeq2000 using paired-end 100 bp reads. SOAPnuke was used to process the raw data, removing reads that contained adapters or uncalled bases, had a mean Phred below 15, or lacked an exact match to the constant primer or identifier. High-quality paired reads were merged with COPE v1.2.5, and unique nucleotide sequences were defined as clonotypes. MiTCR v1.1 was used to align clonotypes to the IMGT TRBV, TRBD and TRBJ reference segments. Analysis was restricted to V-J combinations with a frequency above 0.0001, which covered 99% to 99.2% of repertoires. A TCS score was defined as the ratio between F50 (clonal expansion) and ExV (chaos), using BLOSUM62-based TCRdist between CDR3 peptides within each V-J. Welch's t-statistics and random forest reduced 500 to 650 V-J features to about 12, which were used in a naive Bayes classifier (R e1071). Sample size was not statistically predetermined, and blinding of investigators to group allocation was not performed. TCR Vbeta CDR3 sequencing of around 130 peripheral blood samples (approximately 44 ophthalmopathy, about 74 hyperthyroidism and approximately 17 progressor patients) is reported in the paper.

The specimen comprised peripheral blood mononuclear cells (PBMCs), sampled at new diagnosis, from a patient treated with antithyroid drugs. This receptor was obtained from a man aged 18 to 29 with Graves disease. Donor details come from another sample of the same person, matched by shared clones. The chain employs TRBV20-1 and TRBJ1-2, and 8 bases in between align with TRBD1. The CDR3 protein: CSAPTGAGYTF. The DNA is as follows: TGCAGTGCGCCGACAGGGGCTGGCTACACCTTC.